The 30 T cell receptor beta chains below were found in one sample sequenced in a study of shared clonotypes between healthy human individuals. Sequencing used immunoSEQ multiplex PCR; TCRdb keeps in-frame clones, though not all of them. The sample lists about 2.2 million clones, under 95% occurring once. CD45RO-negative, CCR7-selected cells formed the naive CD8 fraction, which excluded terminally differentiated effector memory CD45RA+ cells. Sequences were obtained from naive CD8+ T cells from PBMCs. All receptors come from a man younger than 35 in good health. Some clones in this sample may be carry-over from other donors' samples.

The gene calls are TRBV9 and TRBJ2-1, with 15 bases matching TRBD2. Germline lookup yields CDR1 SGDLS and CDR2 YYNGEE. The CDR3 is 18 amino acids. J lost 3 bases, V lost 4 bases, and 8 bases had no gene match. The chain's CDR3 is CASSSGLAGGGLYNEQFF. In DNA form, the CDR3 reads TGTGCCAGCAGCTCTGGACTAGCGGGAGGGGGTCTCTACAATGAGCAGTTCTTC.

The CDR3 DNA reads as TGTGCCAGCAGCTTCCCGTTTGGGGATACGCAGTATTTT. Residues: CASSFPFGDTQYF. V gene TRBV7-8 combines with J gene TRBJ2-3; D call uncertain. The CDR3 totals 13 residues. Trimming pared 3 bases from V and 6 bases from J, leaving 10 bases between. Germline V CDR1 and CDR2: SGHVS, FQNEAQ.

The chain joins TRBV19 to TRBJ1-1; 7 bases are shared with TRBD1. Trimming cost V 5 bases and J 7 bases; bases outside gene matches: 10. Germline V gives CDR1 LNHDA, CDR2 SQIVND (reference sequence). The CDR3 has 14 residues. CDR3 loop: CASSLMTGPLEAFF. The DNA of the CDR3 is TGTGCCAGTAGTCTTATGACAGGGCCCCTTGAAGCTTTCTTT.

The chain carries TRBV9 and TRBJ2-7, with 7 bases lining up with TRBD1. The V gene's germline CDR1 is SGDLS and CDR2 YYNGEE. There are 13 residues in the CDR3. V lost 4 bases to trimming and J lost 2 bases; unmatched junction nucleotides: 3. This chain's CDR3 is CASSQGTAYEQYF. For the CDR3, the DNA is TGTGCCAGCAGCCAAGGGACAGCCTACGAGCAGTACTTC.

This chain uses TRBV13 with TRBJ2-2; D is unresolved. V was cut by 0 bases and J by 5 bases, with 10 bases left in between. The CDR3 totals 15 residues. CDR1 and CDR2 (germline): PRHDT, FYEKMQ (reference sequence). This CDR3 reads CASSLGVEKTGELFF. The CDR3 bases are TGTGCCAGCAGCTTAGGAGTTGAGAAGACCGGGGAGCTGTTTTTT.

The rearrangement links TRBV7-8 to TRBJ2-3, with 9 bases fitting TRBD2. Germline V gene lookup returns CDR1 SGHVS and CDR2 FQNEAQ. The V gene end was trimmed by 2 bases and the J gene end by 2 bases; junction bases not matched to a gene: 5. CDR3 length: 16 residues. The CDR3 DNA sequence: TGTGCCAGCAGCTTACCTCGACTAGCGGTCACAGATACGCAGTATTTT. It specifies CASSLPRLAVTDTQYF. The full variable domain, completed using reference TRBV7-8 and TRBJ2-3, is GAGVSQSPRYKVAKRGQDVALRCDPISGHVSLFWYQQALGQGPEFLTYFQNEAQLDKSGLPSDRFFAERPEGSVSTLKIQRTQQEDSAVYLCASSLPRLAVTDTQYFGPGTRLTVL.

This chain links TRBV6-1 with TRBJ1-3, with D unclear. Germline V gene sequence: CDR1 MNHNS, CDR2 SASEGT. There are 15 residues in the CDR3. V was pared by 2 bases and J by 2 bases, with 10 bases between. CDR3 nucleotide sequence: TGTGCCAGCAGTGAAAAGGGTCGGGCTGGAAACACCATATATTTT. This translates into CASSEKGRAGNTIYF.

The chain joins TRBV4-2 to TRBJ1-4; TRBD1 matches at 7 bases. V dropped 4 bases and J dropped 0; count of bases not matched to a gene: 17. Germline lookup yields CDR1 LGHNA and CDR2 YNFKEQ. The CDR3 length is 20 residues. In nucleotides, the CDR3 is TGTGCCAGCAGCCCATACCAAATAACAGGGGACCGCGCAACTAATGAAAAACTGTTTTTT. Amino acid sequence: CASSPYQITGDRATNEKLFF.

This clone was detected only once. The chain couples TRBV6-6 to TRBJ2-7, with 8 positions matching TRBD1. V was clipped by 5 bases and J by 0 bases; unmatched bases: 6. Per germline, CDR1 MNHNY and CDR2 SVGAGI (reference sequence). The CDR3 consists of 15 residues. CDR3 amino acids: CASSPTGVTSYEQYF. The CDR3 region has the DNA TGTGCCAGCAGTCCGACAGGGGTGACCTCCTACGAGCAGTACTTC.

This chain links TRBV6-6 with TRBJ2-7; TRBD2 aligns across 9 bases. CDR1 and CDR2 from the germline V gene are MNHNY and SVGAGI (reference sequence). Losses at the gene ends were 1 base for V and 3 bases for J; bases not matched to a gene: 1. CDR3 length equals 14 residues. The CDR3 nucleotides read TGTGCCAGCAGTTACTTGCGGGAGGGCTACGAGCAGTACTTC. Its translation is CASSYLREGYEQYF.

This clone has a handful of counts. This chain links TRBV30 with TRBJ1-1; D is unclear. V was cut by 0 bases and J by 6 bases, with 14 bases left in between. This CDR3 has 14 amino acids. The germline gives CDR1 GTSNPN, CDR2 SVGIG (reference sequence). The CDR3 DNA is TGTGCCTGGAGTGTAGGAGTGGGGAGGGCTGAAGCTTTCTTT. Protein product: CAWSVGVGRAEAFF.

The rearrangement uses TRBV5-1 and TRBJ2-7; a possible D gene is TRBD1 (6 bases). V was clipped by 2 bases and J by 6 bases, with 12 bases between them. Germline assignment: CDR1 SGHRS and CDR2 YFSETQ. This CDR3 spans 13 amino acids. The CDR3 DNA follows: TGCGCCAGCAGCTTAAGACAGGACTCCGAGCAGTACTTC. Translation: CASSLRQDSEQYF.

V usage is TRBV19 and J usage is TRBJ1-5; 7 bases are a match to TRBD1. CDR3 length equals 17 residues. From germline, CDR1 is LNHDA and CDR2 SQIVND (reference sequence). The V and J ends lost 5 bases and 4 bases, in that order; junction bases with no gene match: 14. DNA for the CDR3: TGTGCCAGTAGTTCCCCAAGGGACAGCGGATGGAATCAGCCCCAGCATTTT. Amino acids: CASSSPRDSGWNQPQHF.

The rearrangement links TRBV13 to TRBJ2-7; D is unclear. CDR3 length: 13 amino acids. In germline, CDR1 is PRHDT, CDR2 FYEKMQ (reference sequence). Trimming pared 3 bases from V and 4 bases from J, leaving 10 bases between. The CDR3 region is CASSFTDTYEQYF. The DNA for the CDR3 is TGTGCCAGCAGCTTTACAGATACGTACGAGCAGTACTTC.

This clone showed up just once. V is TRBV28 and J is TRBJ2-7, with 7 bases fitting TRBD2. Trimming at V came to 2 bases and at J to 3 bases, leaving 1 base not matched to a gene. The CDR3 has 13 amino acids. The germline CDR1 and CDR2 sequences are MDHEN and SYDVKM. Here the CDR3 DNA reads TGTGCCAGCAGTTTAGGGGACTACTACGAGCAGTACTTC. Its protein product is CASSLGDYYEQYF.

This sequence joins TRBV19 and TRBJ1-1, with a possible D match to TRBD1 (5 bases). CDR1 is LNHDA and CDR2 is SQIVND in the germline V gene (reference sequence). The germline V and J ends were trimmed by 5 bases and 1 base, with 14 bases remaining between them. The CDR3 contains 15 residues. The CDR3 DNA sequence: TGTGCCAGTAGTTTCCAGGGCCTTCAGAACACTGAAGCTTTCTTT. The encoded protein is CASSFQGLQNTEAFF.

A word on this clone: The same CDR3 is also encoded by other DNA sequences in this sample. The chain employs TRBV29-1 and TRBJ2-7; perhaps TRBD2 as D (6 bases). The V end was cut by 6 bases, the J end by 0 bases, with 12 bases between. CDR3 length: 13 amino acids. The germline gives CDR1 SQVTM, CDR2 ANQGSEA. The CDR3 coding sequence is TGCAGCGTGCTAGGAGGGGCCTCCTACGAGCAGTACTTC. Protein: CSVLGGASYEQYF.

The chain couples TRBV11-3 to TRBJ1-2, with D tentatively TRBD1 (5 bases). Germline V lookup: CDR1 SGHNT, CDR2 YENEEA. The CDR3 is 16 amino acids. V lost 3 bases and J lost 6, with 20 bases in between. CDR3 region: CASSFQHGAGKDGYTF. DNA for the CDR3: TGTGCCAGCAGCTTCCAGCACGGGGCAGGGAAGGATGGCTACACCTTC.

The V and J genes are TRBV7-9 and TRBJ1-1; 7 bases match TRBD1. This CDR3 comprises 14 residues. J gave up 4 bases and V 1 base, and 3 bases lay outside the gene matches. Per the germline V gene, CDR1 is SEHNR and CDR2 is FQNEAQ (reference sequence). CDR3 amino acids: CASSLVGGTTEAFF. CDR3 nucleotides: TGTGCCAGCAGCTTAGTAGGGGGCACCACTGAAGCTTTCTTT.

The chain employs TRBV28 and TRBJ2-5, with D perhaps assigned TRBD1 or TRBD2 (5 bases each). V was clipped by 2 bases and J by 3 bases, with 13 bases between them. CDR1 and CDR2 from the germline V gene are MDHEN and SYDVKM. The CDR3 extends over 15 amino acids. The chain's CDR3 is CASSLIGEREETQYF. In DNA form, the CDR3 reads TGTGCCAGCAGTTTAATAGGGGAGAGGGAAGAGACCCAGTACTTC.

The chain joins TRBV27 to TRBJ2-5; unclear D gene. This CDR3 spans 14 amino acids. Trimming shortened V by 5 bases and J by 7 bases, and 17 bases separated the two germline ends. In germline, CDR1 is MNHEY, CDR2 SMNVEV (reference sequence). CDR3 residues: CASSPQPTLGTQYF. The CDR3 DNA follows: TGTGCCAGCAGTCCCCAGCCGACCCTGGGGACCCAGTACTTC.

The chain combines TRBV29-1 with TRBJ2-7, with D perhaps TRBD2 (7 bases). Germline CDR1 and CDR2: SQVTM and ANQGSEA. The V and J ends lost 3 bases and 4 bases respectively, with 19 bases between them. The CDR3 contains 15 residues. CDR3 sequence (DNA): TGCAGCGTTGACGGTTGGAAGGGGGGGACATACGAGCAGTACTTC. Encoded protein: CSVDGWKGGTYEQYF.

The genes are TRBV29-1 and TRBJ2-7; TRBD2 matches at 9 bases. This CDR3 is 16 amino acids long. In germline, CDR1 is SQVTM, CDR2 ANQGSEA. J was trimmed by 1 base and V by 6 bases; bases with no gene match: 13. The CDR3: CSVILNLAGKSYEQYF. Here the CDR3 DNA reads TGCAGCGTGATCCTCAACCTAGCGGGAAAATCCTACGAGCAGTACTTC.

The CDR3 region has the DNA TGTGCCAGCAGCTTGAGTTACAGGGTGGAGGAGCAGTACTTC. Protein sequence: CASSLSYRVEEQYF. V and J are TRBV5-6 and TRBJ2-7; possible D gene TRBD1, 6 bases. Trimming shortened V by 1 base and J by 7 bases, and 15 bases separated the two germline ends. The CDR3 is 14 amino acids. CDR1 is SGHDT and CDR2 is YYEEEE in the germline V gene.

The V and J genes are TRBV4-2 and TRBJ1-1; perhaps TRBD1 as D (6 bases). Trimming took 4 bases from V and 5 from J, leaving 11 bases between them. CDR3 size: 13 residues. Germline V gives CDR1 LGHNA, CDR2 YNFKEQ. In nucleotides, the CDR3 is TGTGCCAGCAGCCCAGGGAGGGGGACTGAAGCTTTCTTT. Encoded protein: CASSPGRGTEAFF.

The chain links TRBV7-9 to TRBJ1-2; weak D call: TRBD1 (6 bases). Trimming removed 6 bases at V and 4 bases at J, with 12 bases between. The CDR3 is 13 residues long. CDR1 is SEHNR and CDR2 is FQNEAQ in the germline V gene (reference sequence). The CDR3 coding sequence is TGTGCCAGCAGTCCAGGGGAAGGCTATGGCTACACCTTC. Its translation: CASSPGEGYGYTF.

The chain couples TRBV10-1 to TRBJ2-5, with D perhaps TRBD2 (5 bases). This CDR3 is built from 13 residues. Trimming pared 8 bases from V and 5 bases from J, leaving 15 bases between. The germline V gene encodes CDR1 WNHNN and CDR2 SYGVQD (reference sequence). In DNA form, the CDR3 reads TGCGCCAGCGCTCGGGAAAGGTGGGAGACCCAGTACTTC. Translation gives CASARERWETQYF.

V usage is TRBV7-2 and J usage is TRBJ2-7; 10 nucleotides align to TRBD1. The CDR3 length is 15 residues. In germline, CDR1 is SGHTA, CDR2 FQGNSA. V shed 5 bases, J shed 3 bases, and the junction held 7 bases outside the gene matches. CDR3 residues: CASSVPGTGDYEQYF. CDR3 sequence (DNA): TGTGCCAGCAGCGTACCAGGGACAGGGGACTACGAGCAGTACTTC.

This chain joins TRBV27 and TRBJ2-1; D is undetermined. Germline CDR1 MNHEY, CDR2 SMNVEV (reference sequence). V lost 2 bases, J lost 9 bases, and 20 bases lay in between. This CDR3 has 16 residues. CDR3 in amino acids: CASSLRFATPVSEQFF. The CDR3 DNA reads as TGTGCCAGCAGTTTACGATTTGCCACACCAGTGAGTGAGCAGTTCTTC.

The V gene is TRBV5-1, the J gene TRBJ2-7; D is uncertain. The V gene's germline CDR1 is SGHRS and CDR2 YFSETQ. Trimming took off 0 bases at V and 4 bases at J, with 14 bases between the two ends. The CDR3 is made up of 15 amino acids. The CDR3: CASSLEVGQLYEQYF. The DNA for the CDR3 is TGCGCCAGCAGCTTGGAAGTTGGTCAATTATACGAGCAGTACTTC.